The following is a T cell receptor beta chain sequence with its context. Produced via immunoSEQ multiplex PCR; TCRdb's table is partial and in-frame only. This table has roughly 170,000 clones, approximately 78% appearing once. This record comes from a study of blood T cell repertoires in COVID-19. For the study at large: Collection of acute and convalescent COVID-19 samples took place in the United States, Italy and Spain.

V shed 4 bases and J shed 7 bases, with 23 bases lying between them. Germline V gene lookup returns CDR1 SEHNR and CDR2 FQNEAQ (reference sequence). This CDR3 region has 17 residues. Either two negative PCRs, clearance, or symptom resolution qualified Cohort 3 donors as recovered. The genes are TRBV7-9 and TRBJ2-1; TRBD1 might be the D (6 bases). The receptor's source is a woman aged 45-59 years who had recovered from COVID-19. Specimen: PBMCs or T cells enriched from blood (not recorded which). The CDR3 spells CASSSSLERQEKNEQFF. The CDR3 DNA is TGTGCCAGCAGCTCATCTTTAGAGAGACAGGAGAAAAATGAGCAGTTCTTC.